Listed below are T cell receptor beta chains from one sample, sequenced in a study of OX40 agonist ivuxolimab in advanced cancers. Assay: immunoSEQ multiplex PCR; the TCRdb copy retains only in-frame clones and omits some. Of 85,000 to 95,000 clones in the sample, around nine tenths were seen once. Here the sequenced sample was CD4+ or CD8+ T cells sorted from blood, taken in a trial of the OX40 agonist ivuxolimab. These receptors were obtained from an adult with an advanced solid tumor such as melanoma, head and neck, liver or kidney cancer. The CDR3 runs from the conserved cysteine through the conserved F or W. Each record gives: CDR3 protein, V gene, J gene.

CDR3: CASSKQGTLAKNIQYF; V: TRBV19; J: TRBJ2-4
CDR3: CARSLLIGLAGTDTQYF; V: TRBV5-3; J: TRBJ2-3
CDR3: CSVEGVTSGMETQYF; V: TRBV29-1; J: TRBJ2-5
CDR3: CASSKTGQADTQYF; V: TRBV28; J: TRBJ2-3
CDR3: CASSEEAGVSGANVLTF; V: TRBV6-1; J: TRBJ2-6
CDR3: CASSERATTYNEQFF; V: TRBV19; J: TRBJ2-1
CDR3: CATSDRPADGELFF; V: TRBV15; J: TRBJ2-2
CDR3: CASSLGQTSYNEQFF; V: TRBV5-4; J: TRBJ2-1
CDR3: CASSSGTVSSGNTIYF; V: TRBV5-4; J: TRBJ1-3
CDR3: CASSPVQGSYGYTF; V: TRBV7-2; J: TRBJ1-2
CDR3: CAIRGTGLITGELFF; V: TRBV10-3; J: TRBJ2-2
CDR3: CSASQPVDTEAFF; V: TRBV29-1; J: TRBJ1-1
CDR3: CASSLQGPVDRYQETQYF; V: TRBV7-9; J: TRBJ2-5
CDR3: CASSPWGLNYEQYF; V: TRBV14; J: TRBJ2-7
CDR3: CASSAGHLNTGELFF; V: TRBV6-4; J: TRBJ2-2
CDR3: CASSTQGEETQYF; V: TRBV5-1; J: TRBJ2-5
CDR3: CASSTPGGTNEKLFF; V: TRBV28; J: TRBJ1-4
CDR3: CASSGGPALYF; V: TRBV14; J: TRBJ2-7
CDR3: CASSYWGNYGYTF; V: TRBV6-5; J: TRBJ1-2